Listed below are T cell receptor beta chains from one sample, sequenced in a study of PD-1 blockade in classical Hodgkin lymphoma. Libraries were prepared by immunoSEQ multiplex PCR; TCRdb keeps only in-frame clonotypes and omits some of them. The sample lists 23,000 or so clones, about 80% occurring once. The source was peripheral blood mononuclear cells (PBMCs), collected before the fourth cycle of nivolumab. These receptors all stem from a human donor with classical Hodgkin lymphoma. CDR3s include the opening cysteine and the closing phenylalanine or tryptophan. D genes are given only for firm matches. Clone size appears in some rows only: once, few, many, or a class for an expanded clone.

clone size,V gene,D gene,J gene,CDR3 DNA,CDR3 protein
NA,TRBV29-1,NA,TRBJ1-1,TGCAGCGTTACAGGCACTGAAGCTTTCTTT,CSVTGTEAFF
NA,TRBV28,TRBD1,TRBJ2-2,TGTGCCAGCAGTTTCGGGACAGGGGAGACCGGGGAGCTGTTTTTT,CASSFGTGETGELFF
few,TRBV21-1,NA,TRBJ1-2,TGTGCCAGCAGCTCTTTGGGGCGCGACATCTATGGCTACACCTTC,CASSSLGRDIYGYTF
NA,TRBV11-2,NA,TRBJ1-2,TGTGCCAGCAGCACGTCTAGGGCCGCGGATGGCTACACCTTC,CASSTSRAADGYTF
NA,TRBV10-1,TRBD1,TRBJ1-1,TGCGCCAGCAGTGAGTCGGGACAGCCGAGGTTGGCTTTCTTT,CASSESGQPRLAFF
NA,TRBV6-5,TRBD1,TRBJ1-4,TGTGCCAGCAGTTCCGGGACAGGGGATGAAAAACTGTTTTTT,CASSSGTGDEKLFF
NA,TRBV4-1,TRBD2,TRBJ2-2,TGCGCCAGCAGTCGACTAGCGGGGCTCAACACCGGGGAGCTGTTTTTT,CASSRLAGLNTGELFF
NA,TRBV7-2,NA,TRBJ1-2,TGTGCCAGCAGCTCTCAACTCTATGGCTACACCTTC,CASSSQLYGYTF
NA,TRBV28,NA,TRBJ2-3,TGTGCCAGCAGTCTCCAGACAGATACGCAGTATTTT,CASSLQTDTQYF
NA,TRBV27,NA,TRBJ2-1,TGTGCCAGCTCCCTTCGACCCCGAAGTAAGGGACTTTACAATGAGCAGTTCTTC,CASSLRPRSKGLYNEQFF
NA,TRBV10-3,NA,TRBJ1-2,TGTGCCATCAGTGTAGGCGACAGAAACTATGGCTACACCTTC,CAISVGDRNYGYTF
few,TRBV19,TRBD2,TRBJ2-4,TGTGCCAGTAGTATTACGTTAGGGCGGGAGGCCAAAAACATTCAGTACTTC,CASSITLGREAKNIQYF
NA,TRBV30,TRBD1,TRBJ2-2,TGTGCCTGGAGCACGACAGGGAGGGAGCTGTTTTTT,CAWSTTGRELFF
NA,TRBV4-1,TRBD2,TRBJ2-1,TGCGCCAGCAGCCAAGCCCTAACCGGACTAGCGGCTTACAATGAGCAGTTCTTC,CASSQALTGLAAYNEQFF
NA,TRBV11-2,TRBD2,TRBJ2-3,TGTGCCAGCAGCCCTAGAGCGGGAATGAAGACAGATACGCAGTATTTT,CASSPRAGMKTDTQYF
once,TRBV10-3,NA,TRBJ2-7,TGTGCCACCACAGGAGGCTTAGAGCAGTACTTC,CATTGGLEQYF
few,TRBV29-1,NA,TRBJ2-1,TGCAGCACAACAACGAGGGGGGATAATGAGCAGTTCTTC,CSTTTRGDNEQFF
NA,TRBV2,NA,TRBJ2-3,TGTGCCAGCAGTGTTCTTGGGGGGTTCCGGGATACGCAGTATTTT,CASSVLGGFRDTQYF
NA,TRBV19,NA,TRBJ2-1,TGTGCCACCTCGCAGGCTAGGGAGCAGTTCTTC,CATSQAREQFF
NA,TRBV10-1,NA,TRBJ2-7,TGCGCCAGCAGTGGAGGCCGCGGCTACGAGCAGTACTTC,CASSGGRGYEQYF
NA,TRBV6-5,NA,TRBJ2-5,TGTGCCAGCAGTGCTTGGAGGGAGGAGACCCAGTACTTC,CASSAWREETQYF
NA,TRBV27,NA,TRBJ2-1,TGTGCCAGCCTACCAGGGTCCATGGGGGCGCAGTTCTTC,CASLPGSMGAQFF
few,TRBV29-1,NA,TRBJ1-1,TGCAGCGTTGCGGTAGGCGCGAACACTGAAGCTTTCTTT,CSVAVGANTEAFF
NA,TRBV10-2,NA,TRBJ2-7,TGCGCCAGCAGTGAATTCCCCTGGCGCGAGCAGTACTTC,CASSEFPWREQYF
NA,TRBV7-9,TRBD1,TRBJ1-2,TGTGCCAGCAGCTCCACAGGGGGTAGGGTTTATGGCTACACCTTC,CASSSTGGRVYGYTF
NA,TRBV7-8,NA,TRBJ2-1,TGTGCCAGCAGCCCAGACTCGCGGGACGGTGAGCAGTTCTTC,CASSPDSRDGEQFF
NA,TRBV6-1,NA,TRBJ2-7,TGTGCCAGCAGTGATCTTGGGTTGGGAACCTACGAGCAGTACTTC,CASSDLGLGTYEQYF
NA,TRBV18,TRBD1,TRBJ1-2,TGTGCCAGCTCACCCACTCGGACAGGCGATACTAACTATGGCTACACCTTC,CASSPTRTGDTNYGYTF
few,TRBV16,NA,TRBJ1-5,TGTGCCAGCAGTCCCACGACCGCCAGCAATCAGCCCCAGCATTTT,CASSPTTASNQPQHF
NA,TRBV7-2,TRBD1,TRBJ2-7,TGTGCCAGCAGCTCGGACAGGACGTCTCTCGAGCAGTACTTC,CASSSDRTSLEQYF
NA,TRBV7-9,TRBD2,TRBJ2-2,TGTGCCAGCAGCTTAGGCGGGAGGGCCGGCGACACCGGGGAGCTGTTTTTT,CASSLGGRAGDTGELFF
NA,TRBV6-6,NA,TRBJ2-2,TGTGCCAGCAGTTACTCCCACTTGAAATCCGGGGAGCTGTTTTTT,CASSYSHLKSGELFF
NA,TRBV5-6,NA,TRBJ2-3,TGTGCCAGCAGTCCAGACAGGCCAGATACGCAGTATTTT,CASSPDRPDTQYF
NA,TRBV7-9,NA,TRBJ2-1,TGTGCCAGCAGCTTAAGCAATGAGCAGTTCTTC,CASSLSNEQFF
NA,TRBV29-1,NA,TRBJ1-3,TGCAGCGCTGGAGGGTCGTTAGGGACCATATATTTT,CSAGGSLGTIYF
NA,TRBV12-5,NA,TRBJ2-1,TGTGCTAGTGGTTTGGTACCTAGCGCCCGAGAGAATGAGCAGTTCTTC,CASGLVPSARENEQFF
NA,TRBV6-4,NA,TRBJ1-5,TGTGCCAGTACCGAAAGGGGCTCATATAGCAATCAGCCCCAGCATTTT,CASTERGSYSNQPQHF
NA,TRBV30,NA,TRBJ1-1,TGTGCCTGGAGTGTACAAGTGAACACTGAAGCTTTCTTT,CAWSVQVNTEAFF
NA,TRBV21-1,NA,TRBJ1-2,TGTGCCAGCAGCAAAGAGGCAGATTATGGCTACACCTTC,CASSKEADYGYTF
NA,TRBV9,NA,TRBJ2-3,TGTGCCAGCAGCGTAGTACCCACAGATACGCAGTATTTT,CASSVVPTDTQYF
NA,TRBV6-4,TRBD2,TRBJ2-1,TGTGCCAGCAGTGACTCGGGACTAGCGGGAGGGAGGGTCCATGAGCAGTTCTTC,CASSDSGLAGGRVHEQFF
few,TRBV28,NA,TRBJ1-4,TGTGCCAGCAGTTTTTGGGAAAAACTGTTTTTT,CASSFWEKLFF
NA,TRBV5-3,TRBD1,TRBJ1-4,TGTGCCAGAAGCTTTTCGAGATTAAGGGGGCTGGATGGGACTAATGAAAAACTGTTTTTT,CARSFSRLRGLDGTNEKLFF
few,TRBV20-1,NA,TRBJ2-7,TGCAGTGCTAGCGATCACGAGCAGTACTTC,CSASDHEQYF
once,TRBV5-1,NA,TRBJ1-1,TGCGCCAGCAGCCCTCGAGGGGACACTGAAGCTTTCTTT,CASSPRGDTEAFF
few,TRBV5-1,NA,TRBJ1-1,TGCGCCAGCAGCCCCTATACCGGGCTAAACACTGAAGCTTTCTTT,CASSPYTGLNTEAFF
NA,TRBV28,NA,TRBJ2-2,TGTGCCAGCAGTACACAGGGGACTTACACCGGGGAGCTGTTTTTT,CASSTQGTYTGELFF
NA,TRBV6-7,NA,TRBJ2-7,TGTGCCAGCACTGTGGGTTACCGGGTCATCACTTACTTC,CASTVGYRVITYF
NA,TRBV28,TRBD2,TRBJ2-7,TGTGCCAGCAGTTTAAGGGACTACTACGAGCAGTACTTC,CASSLRDYYEQYF
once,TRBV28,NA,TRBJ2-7,TGTGCCAGCAGCGTCCGAGGAGTCAAAACCTACGAGCAGTACTTC,CASSVRGVKTYEQYF
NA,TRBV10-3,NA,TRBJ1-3,TGTGCCATCAGTGATAGGGCCAGAGACTCTGGAAACACCATATATTTT,CAISDRARDSGNTIYF
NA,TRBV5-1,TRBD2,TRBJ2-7,TGCGCCAGCAGCCCGGCAAGGACTAGCGGGGGGGGTTTTTCCTACGAGCAGTACTTC,CASSPARTSGGGFSYEQYF
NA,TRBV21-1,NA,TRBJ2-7,TGTGCCAGCAGCAAAGAGGGGGGGACTAGACGGCAGTACTTC,CASSKEGGTRRQYF
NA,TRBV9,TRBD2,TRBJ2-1,TGTGCCAGCAGCGTTGCGTTGAACCCGTGGGAGGGCAATGAGCAGTTCTTC,CASSVALNPWEGNEQFF
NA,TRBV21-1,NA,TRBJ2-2,TGTGCCAGCAGGGAGACTTGCAAGAACACCGGGGAGCTGTTTTTT,CASRETCKNTGELFF